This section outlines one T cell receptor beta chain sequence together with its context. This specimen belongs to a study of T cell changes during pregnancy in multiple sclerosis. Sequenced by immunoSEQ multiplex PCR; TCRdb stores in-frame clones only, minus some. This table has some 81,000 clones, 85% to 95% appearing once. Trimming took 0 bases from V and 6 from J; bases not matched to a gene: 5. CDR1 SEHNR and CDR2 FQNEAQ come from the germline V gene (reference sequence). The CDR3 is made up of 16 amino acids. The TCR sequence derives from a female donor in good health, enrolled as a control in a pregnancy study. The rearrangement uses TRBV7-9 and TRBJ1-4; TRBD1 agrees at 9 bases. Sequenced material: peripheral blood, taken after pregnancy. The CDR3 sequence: CASSLATGQGYEKLFF. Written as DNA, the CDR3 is TGTGCCAGCAGCTTAGCGACGGGACAGGGTTATGAAAAACTGTTTTTT.